Listed here are 20 T cell receptor beta chains from one sample, sequenced in a study of a mutant IDH1 vaccine in newly diagnosed glioma. These receptors' antigens are unknown. Only in-frame clones appear in the TCRdb table, and some are missing; sequencing was by immunoSEQ multiplex PCR. Of 37,000 or so clones in the sample, approximately 83% are singletons; the top ten hold approximately 25%. Time point noted: week 5, during vaccination. Doses of 300 ug of mutant IDH1 20-mer peptide were given with topical imiquimod. Here the sequenced sample was PBMCs, taken from a glioma patient whose treatment included an IDH1 peptide vaccine. Receptors were obtained from a man aged 25-45 years with glioma.

J is TRBJ2-3 and V is TRBV5-4, with D maybe TRBD2 (5 bases). Germline V CDR1 and CDR2: SGHNT, YYREEE (reference sequence). V gave up 4 bases and J gave up 5 bases, with 14 bases separating them. This CDR3 comprises 14 residues. The CDR3 DNA sequence: TGTGCCAGCAGCGGGAGCACCAAGGGAGATACGCAGTATTTT. This encodes CASSGSTKGDTQYF.

The chain is built from TRBV7-9 and TRBJ2-7; 8 bases fit TRBD1. Germline values: CDR1 SEHNR, CDR2 FQNEAQ (reference sequence). V lost 7 bases and J lost 3; bases outside the gene matches: 2. This CDR3 has 12 residues. Here the CDR3 reads CASNTGGYEQYF. Here the CDR3 DNA reads TGTGCCAGCAACACAGGGGGCTACGAGCAGTACTTC.

V is TRBV5-6 and J is TRBJ2-7; the D is unclear. The CDR3 is made up of 12 amino acids. The V and J ends lost 7 bases and 3 bases respectively, with 11 bases between them. CDR1 is SGHDT and CDR2 is YYEEEE in the germline V gene. In DNA, the CDR3 is TGTGCCAGCGTCGGCAAAAACTACGAGCAGTACTTC. It translates to CASVGKNYEQYF. The full variable domain, its missing parts supplied by reference TRBV5-6 and TRBJ2-7, is DAGVTQSPTHLIKTRGQQVTLRCSPKSGHDTVSWYQQALGQGPQFIFQYYEEEERQRGNFPDRFSGHQFPNYSSELNVNALLLGDSALYLCASVGKNYEQYFGPGTRLTVT.

V and J are TRBV5-6 and TRBJ2-5, with a tentative D call TRBD1 (6 bases). Trimming removed 5 bases from V and 5 bases from J, with 13 bases in between. The CDR3 spans 13 residues. Germline lookup yields CDR1 SGHDT and CDR2 YYEEEE. The CDR3: CASRQGAVETQYF. CDR3 nucleotide sequence: TGTGCCAGCAGACAGGGAGCAGTTGAGACCCAGTACTTC.

This rearrangement joins TRBV5-1 to TRBJ2-7; TRBD1 agrees at 8 bases. CDR3 length: 15 amino acids. The junction had 8 bases not matched to a gene; V was cut back by 4 bases and J by 2 bases. Germline CDR1 and CDR2: SGHRS and YFSETQ. The CDR3 loop reads CASSLTGTGAYEQYF. CDR3 nucleotides: TGCGCCAGCAGCCTAACCGGGACAGGTGCCTACGAGCAGTACTTC.

V is TRBV9 and J is TRBJ2-7, with 9 positions matching TRBD1. Germline V lookup: CDR1 SGDLS, CDR2 YYNGEE. The CDR3 covers 14 residues. Trimming cost V 3 bases and J 6 bases; bases outside gene matches: 7. In DNA form, the CDR3 reads TGTGCCAGCAGCGCCGGGACAGGGCAGGTCGAGCAGTACTTC. Protein sequence: CASSAGTGQVEQYF. Looking up the rest from reference TRBV9 and TRBJ2-7 gives the full variable domain: DSGVTQTPKHLITATGQRVTLRCSPRSGDLSVYWYQQSLDQGLQFLIQYYNGEERAKGNILERFSAQQFPDLHSELNLSSLELGDSALYFCASSAGTGQVEQYFGPGTRLTVT.

The V call is TRBV27, the J call TRBJ1-4; TRBD1 is a possible D gene (5 bases). V lost 6 bases, J lost 7 bases, and 15 bases lay in between. There are 14 residues in the CDR3. Germline V gene sequence: CDR1 MNHEY, CDR2 SMNVEV (reference sequence). This CDR3 reads CASREAGRGEKLFF. For the CDR3, the DNA is TGTGCCAGCAGAGAAGCAGGGCGAGGTGAAAAACTGTTTTTT.

The chain has TRBV5-1 and TRBJ2-3; TRBD2 agrees at 11 bases. The germline gives CDR1 SGHRS, CDR2 YFSETQ. This CDR3 has 15 residues. With V trimmed by 0 bases and J by 4 bases, 1 base remained unmatched. DNA of the CDR3: TGCGCCAGCAGCTTGGGTAGCGGGGGGGCAGATACGCAGTATTTT. It specifies CASSLGSGGADTQYF.

This chain connects TRBV7-2 to TRBJ2-1; 12 bases are shared with TRBD2. The CDR3 runs to 16 residues. The ends lost 5 bases at V and 5 bases at J; junction bases unmatched: 7. The V gene's germline CDR1 is SGHTA and CDR2 FQGNSA. The CDR3, as DNA: TGTGCCAGCAGCACGATACTAGCGGGAGGACACAATGAGCAGTTCTTC. Amino acid sequence: CASSTILAGGHNEQFF. Supplemented by reference TRBV7-2 and TRBJ2-1, the full variable domain reads GAGVSQSPSNKVTEKGKDVELRCDPISGHTALYWYRQSLGQGLEFLIYFQGNSAPDKSGLPSDRFSAERTGGSVSTLTIQRTQQEDSAVYLCASSTILAGGHNEQFFGPGTRLTVL.

V gene TRBV5-5 combines with J gene TRBJ2-5; 7 positions agree with TRBD1. Losses at the gene ends were 2 bases for V and 2 bases for J; bases not matched to a gene: 6. The CDR3 has 15 amino acids. The V gene's germline CDR1 is SGHKS and CDR2 YYEKEE (reference sequence). The CDR3 region is CASSLNRGQQETQYF. In DNA, the CDR3 is TGTGCCAGCAGCTTAAACAGGGGCCAACAAGAGACCCAGTACTTC.

The table lists this clone with a count of one. The chain recombines TRBV6-1 with TRBJ1-5, with 11 bases that match TRBD1. V shed 3 bases and J 2 bases; nucleotides not matched to a gene: 3. CDR3 length: 16 residues. Germline CDR1 and CDR2: MNHNS and SASEGT. CDR3 nucleotide sequence: TGTGCCAGCAGTGATGGGACAGGGGGTGGCAATCAGCCCCAGCATTTT. Its protein is CASSDGTGGGNQPQHF.

The chain couples TRBV27 to TRBJ2-1, with TRBD2 matching 8 bases. CDR3 length: 15 residues. Trimming cost V 5 bases and J 8 bases; bases outside gene matches: 11. Per germline, CDR1 MNHEY and CDR2 SMNVEV (reference sequence). CDR3 loop: CASSPRGSGTHEQFF. Written as DNA, the CDR3 is TGTGCCAGCAGTCCCCGGGGTAGCGGGACGCATGAGCAGTTCTTC.

The V and J genes are TRBV11-2 and TRBJ1-6; TRBD1 agrees at 10 bases. V dropped 5 bases and J dropped 9; count of bases not matched to a gene: 7. The CDR3 has 15 residues. Germline V lookup: CDR1 SGHAT, CDR2 FQNNGV. CDR3: CASSGRTGGGSPLHF. The CDR3 region has the DNA TGTGCCAGCAGCGGAAGGACAGGGGGAGGTTCACCCCTCCACTTT.

The chain recombines TRBV4-3 with TRBJ2-7, with 7 bases fitting TRBD1. The trim removed 0 bases at V and 4 bases at J, leaving 9 bases unmatched. The CDR3 sequence is 16 residues long. Germline V gene data show CDR1 as LGHNA and CDR2 as YSLEER. The CDR3 DNA reads as TGCGCCAGCAGCCAAGATCATGGACAGGTATTTTACGAGCAGTACTTC. This codes for CASSQDHGQVFYEQYF.

This sequence joins TRBV19 and TRBJ1-5; D not certain. Trimming stripped 1 base from V and 4 bases from J, with 14 bases between. Germline-derived CDR1 and CDR2 are LNHDA and SQIVND (reference sequence). The CDR3 spans 16 residues. CDR3 amino acids: CASSIARRVGNQPQHF. CDR3 coding DNA: TGTGCCAGTAGTATAGCCAGGCGGGTCGGGAATCAGCCCCAGCATTTT.

This clone was seen only once. V is TRBV19 and J is TRBJ2-1; the D is unclear. This CDR3 region has 15 residues. Germline-derived CDR1 and CDR2 are LNHDA and SQIVND (reference sequence). Trimming removed 3 bases at V and 0 bases at J, with 9 bases between. CDR3 amino acids: CASSILVSSYNEQFF. CDR3 nucleotide sequence: TGTGCCAGTAGTATCTTGGTTAGCTCCTACAATGAGCAGTTCTTC. The whole variable domain, filled in from reference TRBV19 and TRBJ2-1, reads DGGITQSPKYLFRKEGQNVTLSCEQNLNHDAMYWYRQDPGQGLRLIYYSQIVNDFQKGDIAEGYSVSREKKESFPLTVTSAQKNPTAFYLCASSILVSSYNEQFFGPGTRLTVL.

The chain employs TRBV18 and TRBJ2-6; D is possibly TRBD1 (7 bases). The CDR3 totals 17 residues. With 4 bases removed from V and 0 bases from J, the gap between germline ends came to 13 bases. CDR1 and CDR2 from the germline V gene are KGHSH and LQKENI. CDR3 residues: CASSLRGVSSGANVLTF. CDR3 nucleotide sequence: TGTGCCAGCTCACTCAGGGGGGTCTCCTCTGGGGCCAACGTCCTGACTTTC.

The CDR3 nucleotides are TGTGCCAGCAGCTTGGCCGGGCCTAGCGGGTCCCTCTACAATGAGCAGTTCTTC. The encoded protein is CASSLAGPSGSLYNEQFF. This chain links TRBV5-6 with TRBJ2-1; 8 bases are shared with TRBD2. The CDR3 has 18 amino acids. Per germline, CDR1 SGHDT and CDR2 YYEEEE. The junction had 11 bases not matched to a gene; V was cut back by 0 bases and J by 3 bases.

A single count supports this clone. This chain joins TRBV2 and TRBJ2-1; D is perhaps TRBD2 (6 bases). There are 14 residues in the CDR3. The ends were cut back, 6 bases at V and 8 bases at J, with 17 bases in the middle. Germline V gene sequence: CDR1 SNHLY, CDR2 FYNNEI. The CDR3: CASRGDWGRDEQFF. The CDR3 coding sequence is TGTGCCAGCAGGGGGGACTGGGGCCGGGATGAGCAGTTCTTC.

This chain connects TRBV30 to TRBJ2-7; TRBD2 matches at 10 bases. V dropped 2 bases and J dropped 2; count of bases not matched to a gene: 9. Germline-derived CDR1 and CDR2 are GTSNPN and SVGIG (reference sequence). This CDR3 region has 16 residues. The CDR3 protein is CAWSSPVGLATYEQYF. DNA of the CDR3: TGTGCCTGGAGTAGCCCCGTGGGACTAGCGACCTACGAGCAGTACTTC.